Listed below are T cell receptor beta chains from one sample, sequenced in a study of regulatory T cells in long-lasting Graves disease. From the multiplex PCR reads, TCRdb called clonotypes with MiXCR, one entry per CDR3 protein. This table has more than 400,000 distinct CDR3 sequences, about a sixth appearing once. A further study also used this sample, focusing on T cells in Graves' hyperthyroidism and ophthalmopathy.

Sequenced material: peripheral blood mononuclear cells (PBMCs), taken at new diagnosis, from a patient treated with antithyroid drugs. The receptor set was obtained from a woman aged 30 to 39 with Graves disease. Both conserved end residues are part of each CDR3. A D gene is named only where the DNA matches it firmly. Clone sizes are given selectively: once, few, many, or a class where the clone is expanded.

>many|TRBV4-3|TRBJ1-4|-
TGCGCCAGCAGCCAAGCGTTCGGGGGCTTAAGGGAAAAACTGTTTTTT
CASSQAFGGLREKLFF
>many|TRBV20-1|TRBJ1-1|TRBD1
TGCAGTGCCCCCGGGGAACAGGGGATTACCTTTTACACTGAAGCTTTCTTT
CSAPGEQGITFYTEAFF
>few|TRBV6-1|TRBJ1-1|TRBD1
TGTGCCAGCAGCCCACAGGGGATTGAAGCTTTCTTT
CASSPQGIEAFF
>many|TRBV7-2|TRBJ2-3|-
TGTGCCAGCAGCTTATTCATCTTATCGGACGGGGATACGCAGTATTTT
CASSLFILSDGDTQYF
>many|TRBV7-9|TRBJ2-5|TRBD1
TGTGCCAGCAGCTCCGACAGGGTCCAAGAGACCCAGTACTTC
CASSSDRVQETQYF
>many|TRBV7-8|TRBJ1-4|-
TGTGCCAGCAGCTTAGCACGGTCGAAGGCAAAACTGTTTTTT
CASSLARSKAKLFF
>many|TRBV7-9|TRBJ1-2|-
TGTGCCAGCAGCATGAATACACCTAACTATGGCTACACCTTC
CASSMNTPNYGYTF
>many|TRBV24-1|TRBJ2-7|-
TGTGCCACCAGTGAAAACACGGGCGAGCAGTACTTC
CATSENTGEQYF
>many|TRBV28|TRBJ1-2|-
TGTGCCAGCAGGGAGGGCGACTATGGCTACACCTTC
CASREGDYGYTF
>many|TRBV28|TRBJ2-1|TRBD2
TGTGCCAGCAGTTTACCAGGACTAGCGGGAGGAAGGGTAGAATCCTACAATGAGCAGTTCTTC
CASSLPGLAGGRVESYNEQFF
>once|TRBV19|TRBJ2-1|TRBD2
TGTGCCAGTACCACCCGACTAGCGGCCTACAATGAGCAGTTCTTC
CASTTRLAAYNEQFF
>many|TRBV18|TRBJ1-1|TRBD1
TGTGCCAGCTCACCACGACAGGGGGCGAAAACTGAAGCTTTCTTT
CASSPRQGAKTEAFF
>many|TRBV6-9|TRBJ1-1|-
TGTGCCAGCAGTTTCTGGGGCACTGAAGCTTTCTTT
CASSFWGTEAFF
>-|TRBV28|TRBJ2-6|-
TGTGCCAGCAGTTCTGGAAACGCCTCTGGGGCCAACGTCCTGACTTTC
CASSSGNASGANVLTF
>-|TRBV6-5|TRBJ2-2|TRBD1
TGTGCCAGCAGTTACGAACAGGGGGGATCGAACACCGGGGAGCTGTTTTTT
CASSYEQGGSNTGELFF
>many|TRBV7-9|TRBJ2-1|TRBD2
TGTGCCAGCAGCCCAAAGGGACTAGCGACGGATGAGCAGTTCTTC
CASSPKGLATDEQFF
>many|TRBV3-1|TRBJ1-6|-
TGTGCCAGCAGCCAAACTGGGAACTCCTATAATTCACCCCTCCACTTT
CASSQTGNSYNSPLHF
>many|TRBV28|TRBJ2-6|-
TGTGCCAGCAGTCCACGGGGGGCGGGTGGGGCCAACGTCCTGACTTTC
CASSPRGAGGANVLTF
>-|TRBV7-8|TRBJ1-2|-
TGTGCCAGCAGCCCGCGAACAGGGTATAACTATGGCTACACCTTC
CASSPRTGYNYGYTF
>many|TRBV5-1|TRBJ1-1|-
TGCGCCAGCAGGTTGGAGGCCCAGGGGGCTTTCTTT
CASRLEAQGAFF
>many|TRBV28|TRBJ2-5|-
TGTGCCAGCAGCTACCCCGGGGCCGCTAAAGAGACCCAGTACTTC
CASSYPGAAKETQYF
>-|TRBV5-6|TRBJ2-1|-
TGTGCCAGCAGCCTGGGCCCTATGCGGGAAAGCTACAATGAGCAGTTCTTC
CASSLGPMRESYNEQFF
>few|TRBV10-2|TRBJ2-5|TRBD2
TGCGCCAGCGATGAGACTAGCGGAGGCCAAGAGACCCAGTACTTC
CASDETSGGQETQYF
>many|TRBV7-8|TRBJ2-3|TRBD1
TGTGCCAGCAGCTCCCTCGACAGGGTACGAACAGATACGCAGTATTTT
CASSSLDRVRTDTQYF
>many|TRBV6-1|TRBJ2-3|-
TGTGCCAGCAGTGAAGCCGGGGTTGGCGGCACAGATACGCAGTATTTT
CASSEAGVGGTDTQYF
>-|TRBV7-9|TRBJ1-1|-
TGTGCCAGCAGCTTAGATCGAGGGGAAGCTTTCTTC
CASSLDRGEAFF
>few|TRBV7-2|TRBJ2-1|TRBD2
TGTGCCAGCAGCTTAGGCGGGACTAGCGGGAGTTTGATCTACAATGAGCAGTTCTTC
CASSLGGTSGSLIYNEQFF
>-|TRBV10-3|TRBJ2-2|TRBD1
TGTATTACGGGACAGGGGACAGGGGAGCTGTTTTTT
CITGQGTGELFF
>many|TRBV3-1|TRBJ1-2|-
TGTGCCAGCAGCCAAAGGGCTAACTATGGCTACACCTTC
CASSQRANYGYTF